Listed below are T cell receptor beta chains from one sample, sequenced in a study of T-cell reconstitution after alpha-beta-depleted transplantation in children. One entry per CDR3 protein, called by TCRdb with MiXCR from the PCR reads. This sample has around 200,000 distinct CDR3 sequences, with less than 8% found just once. This specimen consisted of PBMCs from the stem cell graft donor, obtained from the stem cell graft. Every receptor here comes from a human donor who donated a stem cell graft to a child with Wiskott-Aldrich syndrome. Each CDR3 is given with its conserved first and last residue. Fields, in order: CDR3 DNA, CDR3 protein, D gene, J gene, clone size, V gene. A D gene is named only where the DNA matches it firmly. Size tells how often a clone was seen (once, few, many) or the class of an expanded clone, and some rows leave it out.

CDR3nt: TGTGCCAGCAGTTTACGAGGGGGGAGCTATGGCTACACCTTC
CDR3aa: CASSLRGGSYGYTF
d_gene: -
j_gene: TRBJ1-2
abundance: many
v_gene: TRBV27

CDR3nt: TGTGCCAGCAGCTTTAGCGGGGTGAACAATGAGCAGTTCTTC
CDR3aa: CASSFSGVNNEQFF
d_gene: TRBD2
j_gene: TRBJ2-1
abundance: few
v_gene: TRBV11-1

CDR3nt: TGTGCCAGCAGTTTTTCCAGGCTAGACGAGCAGTACTTC
CDR3aa: CASSFSRLDEQYF
d_gene: -
j_gene: TRBJ2-7
abundance: many
v_gene: TRBV27

CDR3nt: TGTGCCACCAGTGGGCCCTATCTAGCACTCAATGAGCAGTTCTTC
CDR3aa: CATSGPYLALNEQFF
d_gene: -
j_gene: TRBJ2-1
abundance: many
v_gene: TRBV24-1

CDR3nt: TGTGCCTGGAGTGTCCCTAATGGACGCAGGGAGGGAGAGACCCAGTACTTC
CDR3aa: CAWSVPNGRREGETQYF
d_gene: TRBD2
j_gene: TRBJ2-5
abundance: many
v_gene: TRBV30

CDR3nt: TGCGCCAGCAGCTCGGGACAACTCACAGATACGCAGTATTTT
CDR3aa: CASSSGQLTDTQYF
d_gene: -
j_gene: TRBJ2-3
abundance: -
v_gene: TRBV5-1

CDR3nt: TGCGCCAGCAGCCAAGGGGAGGGCTCCTACAATGAGCAGTTCTTC
CDR3aa: CASSQGEGSYNEQFF
d_gene: TRBD2
j_gene: TRBJ2-1
abundance: -
v_gene: TRBV4-1

CDR3nt: TGCAGTGCCGCGGACCGGGACAGGTTCTACGAGCAGTACTTC
CDR3aa: CSAADRDRFYEQYF
d_gene: TRBD1
j_gene: TRBJ2-7
abundance: many
v_gene: TRBV20-1

CDR3nt: TGTGCCAGCAGCCGCGACAGAGACTACGAGCAGTACTTC
CDR3aa: CASSRDRDYEQYF
d_gene: -
j_gene: TRBJ2-7
abundance: many
v_gene: TRBV3-1

CDR3nt: TGTGCCAGCAGTCTCGGGACTACCCCTAAAGAGACCCAGTACTTC
CDR3aa: CASSLGTTPKETQYF
d_gene: TRBD2
j_gene: TRBJ2-5
abundance: many
v_gene: TRBV12-3/TRBV12-4

CDR3nt: TGCAGTGCTAGAGACATACAGGGAACTGAAGCTTTCTTT
CDR3aa: CSARDIQGTEAFF
d_gene: -
j_gene: TRBJ1-1
abundance: -
v_gene: TRBV20-1

CDR3nt: TGTGCCAGCAGCTTTCACCGAAGGTCCTACGAGCAGTACTTC
CDR3aa: CASSFHRRSYEQYF
d_gene: -
j_gene: TRBJ2-7
abundance: many
v_gene: TRBV7-2

CDR3nt: TGTGCCAGCAGTTCTCAGGGTGGTCAGCCCCAGCATTTT
CDR3aa: CASSSQGGQPQHF
d_gene: -
j_gene: TRBJ1-5
abundance: many
v_gene: TRBV12-3/TRBV12-4

CDR3nt: TGTGCCAGCACCCGACACCCCGGAAGGGCTATATTAGCTGAAGCTTTCTTT
CDR3aa: CASTRHPGRAILAEAFF
d_gene: -
j_gene: TRBJ1-1
abundance: many
v_gene: TRBV7-2

CDR3nt: TGTGCCAGCAGCCCTGGGGTCCTCTGCAATGAGCAGTTCTTC
CDR3aa: CASSPGVLCNEQFF
d_gene: -
j_gene: TRBJ2-1
abundance: -
v_gene: TRBV4-2

CDR3nt: TGTGCTAGTGGTCCCCACCGGAGGAACTATGGCTACACCTTC
CDR3aa: CASGPHRRNYGYTF
d_gene: -
j_gene: TRBJ1-2
abundance: many
v_gene: TRBV12-5

CDR3nt: TGTGCCAGCAGCCGGGGACTCCAGATTTCCTACGAGCAGTACTTC
CDR3aa: CASSRGLQISYEQYF
d_gene: -
j_gene: TRBJ2-7
abundance: many
v_gene: TRBV3-1

CDR3nt: TGCAGCGTCGGTCCTCCGGGAGGGCCCCTCTACGAGCAGTACTTC
CDR3aa: CSVGPPGGPLYEQYF
d_gene: TRBD2
j_gene: TRBJ2-7
abundance: many
v_gene: TRBV29-1

CDR3nt: TGTGCCACCAGCAGACCCCAGGGTGGGGAGCTGTTTTTT
CDR3aa: CATSRPQGGELFF
d_gene: -
j_gene: TRBJ2-2
abundance: few
v_gene: TRBV15

CDR3nt: TGTGCCAGCGTTAATAGCGGGAGGGACAATGAGCAGTTCTTC
CDR3aa: CASVNSGRDNEQFF
d_gene: TRBD2
j_gene: TRBJ2-1
abundance: once
v_gene: TRBV2

CDR3nt: TGTGCCAGTAGTATACGGCTAGCGGGCTACAATGAGCAGTTCTTC
CDR3aa: CASSIRLAGYNEQFF
d_gene: TRBD2
j_gene: TRBJ2-1
abundance: many
v_gene: TRBV19

CDR3nt: TGTGCCAGCAGTAAGGACAGGGTCCAAGAGACCCAGTACTTC
CDR3aa: CASSKDRVQETQYF
d_gene: TRBD1
j_gene: TRBJ2-5
abundance: many
v_gene: TRBV6-1

CDR3nt: TGTGCCAGCGGCCGCGGGGCCTCGGGCTCCTACGAGCAGTACTTC
CDR3aa: CASGRGASGSYEQYF
d_gene: -
j_gene: TRBJ2-7
abundance: few
v_gene: TRBV7-6

CDR3nt: TGTGCCAGCAGGGCAGGGCCACAGAACACTGAAGCTTTCTTT
CDR3aa: CASRAGPQNTEAFF
d_gene: -
j_gene: TRBJ1-1
abundance: many
v_gene: TRBV12-3/TRBV12-4

CDR3nt: TGCGCCAGCAGCTTCGGACTTTTAGATTCACCCCTCCACTTT
CDR3aa: CASSFGLLDSPLHF
d_gene: -
j_gene: TRBJ1-6
abundance: many
v_gene: TRBV5-1

CDR3nt: TGCGCCAGCAGCGGGGACCGAGCAAGAGGGGAAAAACTGTTTTTT
CDR3aa: CASSGDRARGEKLFF
d_gene: -
j_gene: TRBJ1-4
abundance: -
v_gene: TRBV5-1

CDR3nt: TGTGCCAGCAGTTACTCGGCAGGGGCTGGAAACACCATATATTTT
CDR3aa: CASSYSAGAGNTIYF
d_gene: -
j_gene: TRBJ1-3
abundance: many
v_gene: TRBV6-5

CDR3nt: TGCGCCAGCAGCGCCGGGACAGTGAACACTGAAGCTTTCTTT
CDR3aa: CASSAGTVNTEAFF
d_gene: TRBD1
j_gene: TRBJ1-1
abundance: once
v_gene: TRBV5-1

CDR3nt: TGCGCCAGCAGCTTGCAACAGGGGCTGGACAATGAGCAGTTCTTC
CDR3aa: CASSLQQGLDNEQFF
d_gene: TRBD1
j_gene: TRBJ2-1
abundance: many
v_gene: TRBV5-1

CDR3nt: TGTGCCAGCAGTTACTCGATCGCATCCCTTTCAGAGACCCAGTACTTC
CDR3aa: CASSYSIASLSETQYF
d_gene: -
j_gene: TRBJ2-5
abundance: many
v_gene: TRBV6-5

CDR3nt: TGTGCCAGCAGCCAACTCGGGGTGAGCGACTCCTACGAGCAGTACTTC
CDR3aa: CASSQLGVSDSYEQYF
d_gene: -
j_gene: TRBJ2-7
abundance: many
v_gene: TRBV4-2

CDR3nt: TGTGCCAGCAGTTTACGGAATATGAACACTGAAGCTTTCTTT
CDR3aa: CASSLRNMNTEAFF
d_gene: -
j_gene: TRBJ1-1
abundance: many
v_gene: TRBV6-5

CDR3nt: TGCAGTGCAAGACAGGGGAACAATGAGCAGTTCTTC
CDR3aa: CSARQGNNEQFF
d_gene: TRBD1
j_gene: TRBJ2-1
abundance: many
v_gene: TRBV20-1

CDR3nt: TGTGCCAGCTCACCGGGAGCGAGGGTAGTGCAGTTCTTC
CDR3aa: CASSPGARVVQFF
d_gene: -
j_gene: TRBJ2-1
abundance: many
v_gene: TRBV18

CDR3nt: TGCAGTAGTGTATGGGCCCCGGCAGAGACCCAGTACTTC
CDR3aa: CSSVWAPAETQYF
d_gene: -
j_gene: TRBJ2-5
abundance: many
v_gene: TRBV20-1

CDR3nt: TGCTGTGCTAGAGACGGGACTAGAGCGAACACCGGGGAGCTGTTTTTT
CDR3aa: CCARDGTRANTGELFF
d_gene: TRBD2
j_gene: TRBJ2-2
abundance: -
v_gene: TRBV20-1

CDR3nt: TGTGCCACCAGTGACCGAAGGGCCCCCACCTATGGCTACACCTTC
CDR3aa: CATSDRRAPTYGYTF
d_gene: -
j_gene: TRBJ1-2
abundance: -
v_gene: TRBV24-1

CDR3nt: TGTGCCATCGACCCGGGGCTAGCGTGCGGGGAGCTGTTTTTT
CDR3aa: CAIDPGLACGELFF
d_gene: -
j_gene: TRBJ2-2
abundance: -
v_gene: TRBV5-2

CDR3nt: TGCAGTGCCCTCGGAGGGCAGTTAGGTGAAGCTTTCTTT
CDR3aa: CSALGGQLGEAFF
d_gene: -
j_gene: TRBJ1-1
abundance: many
v_gene: TRBV20-1

CDR3nt: TGTGCCAGCAGCCGGGACAGGGCTACACTAAGAGCTAACTATGGCTACACCTTC
CDR3aa: CASSRDRATLRANYGYTF
d_gene: TRBD1
j_gene: TRBJ1-2
abundance: many
v_gene: TRBV3-1

CDR3nt: TGTGCCAGCAGCGTGTCTGACCAACCAGGGACCCAGTACTTC
CDR3aa: CASSVSDQPGTQYF
d_gene: -
j_gene: TRBJ2-5
abundance: many
v_gene: TRBV9

CDR3nt: TGTGCCATCGGTGACGGGAGGGGAGAGCAGTACTTC
CDR3aa: CAIGDGRGEQYF
d_gene: TRBD2
j_gene: TRBJ2-7
abundance: many
v_gene: TRBV10-3

CDR3nt: TGTGCCAGCGGGTCTCAGGGGTATAACTATGGCTACACCTTC
CDR3aa: CASGSQGYNYGYTF
d_gene: -
j_gene: TRBJ1-2
abundance: many
v_gene: TRBV6-5

CDR3nt: TGCGCCAGCAGCTCGACACCAACCGGGGAGCTGTTTTTT
CDR3aa: CASSSTPTGELFF
d_gene: -
j_gene: TRBJ2-2
abundance: many
v_gene: TRBV5-1

CDR3nt: TGTGCCAGCAGCTTGCTTAGCAGGGCGATAACTAATGAGCAGTTCTTC
CDR3aa: CASSLLSRAITNEQFF
d_gene: -
j_gene: TRBJ2-1
abundance: many
v_gene: TRBV5-5